Following are 19 T cell receptor beta chains from one sample sequenced in a study of CD8+ T cells in alopecia areata. The sequencing template was cDNA reverse transcribed from extracted RNA. Profiling relied on immunoSEQ multiplex PCR, and the TCRdb table lists in-frame clones only, not all of them. The sample holds over 150,000 clones, approximately 53% seen once. Sequenced material: CD8+ T cells sorted from blood. The receptors originated from a human donor in good health.

The chain couples TRBV2 to TRBJ1-1, with D unclear. Germline V gene lookup returns CDR1 SNHLY and CDR2 FYNNEI. This CDR3 comprises 13 residues. V was pared by 3 bases and J by 4 bases, with 9 bases between. CDR3 nucleotide sequence: TGTGCCAGCAGTGACCGACTAAGCACTGAAGCTTTCTTT. Translation: CASSDRLSTEAFF.

This chain uses TRBV11-2 with TRBJ1-1; D is ambiguous. V was clipped by 5 bases and J by 8 bases, with 9 bases between them. The CDR3 covers 11 residues. From germline, CDR1 is SGHAT and CDR2 FQNNGV. In nucleotides, the CDR3 is TGTGCCAGCAGCCTCACGGAAGAAGCTTTCTTT. Protein sequence: CASSLTEEAFF.

This clone was seen more than once but under ten times. The chain uses TRBV29-1 and TRBJ2-6; 8 nucleotides match TRBD1. CDR1 and CDR2 from the germline V gene are SQVTM and ANQGSEA. J lost 0 bases, V lost 7 bases, and 11 bases had no gene match. There are 17 residues in the CDR3. The CDR3 DNA reads as TGCAGCGCCTCGGGCGGGACAGGCCTCTCTGGGGCCAACGTCCTGACTTTC. Its protein product is CSASGGTGLSGANVLTF.

The chain links TRBV19 to TRBJ1-1; maybe TRBD1 (5 bases). The germline CDR1 and CDR2 sequences are LNHDA and SQIVND (reference sequence). The germline V and J ends were trimmed by 1 base and 5 bases, with 14 bases remaining between them. The CDR3 extends over 15 amino acids. In DNA, the CDR3 is TGTGCCAGTAGTATAGGGCAGGGAACTAGGACTGAAGCTTTCTTT. Protein product: CASSIGQGTRTEAFF.

The rearrangement uses TRBV4-1 and TRBJ2-5; the match to TRBD2 covers 8 bases. Germline CDR1 is MGHRA and CDR2 is YSYEKL. The CDR3 has 15 amino acids. V was clipped by 2 bases and J by 4 bases; unmatched bases: 6. The CDR3 protein is CASSQPREGSETQYF. The CDR3 bases are TGCGCCAGCAGCCAACCCCGGGAGGGGTCAGAGACCCAGTACTTC.

The chain links TRBV5-6 to TRBJ2-7; TRBD2 matches at 10 bases. The V gene's germline CDR1 is SGHDT and CDR2 YYEEEE. Losses at the gene ends were 0 bases for V and 4 bases for J; bases not matched to a gene: 1. This CDR3 has 14 amino acids. Here the CDR3 reads CASSLELAGYEQYF. CDR3 bases: TGTGCCAGCAGCTTGGAACTAGCGGGGTACGAGCAGTACTTC.

The V and J genes are TRBV27 and TRBJ2-6, with 8 nucleotides matching TRBD2. The CDR3 covers 15 residues. Per the germline V gene, CDR1 is MNHEY and CDR2 is SMNVEV (reference sequence). After removal of 5 bases from V and 3 bases from J, the junction contained 3 bases not matched to a gene. The CDR3, as DNA: TGTGCCAGCAGTCCCGCGGGGGGTGGGGCCAACGTCCTGACTTTC. It yields the protein CASSPAGGGANVLTF.

The gene calls are TRBV30 and TRBJ2-2, with D hard to call. The CDR3 has 13 amino acids. Trimming took off 3 bases at V and 4 bases at J, with 9 bases between the two ends. In germline, CDR1 is GTSNPN, CDR2 SVGIG (reference sequence). This CDR3 reads CAWRGLGTGELFF. Here the CDR3 DNA reads TGTGCCTGGAGGGGCCTGGGCACCGGGGAGCTGTTTTTT.

This clone occurred once. The chain uses TRBV5-6 and TRBJ1-1; a possible D gene is TRBD1 (5 bases). The V end was cut by 0 bases, the J end by 4 bases, with 13 bases between. CDR3 size: 15 residues. Looked up from germline, CDR1 is SGHDT and CDR2 is YYEEEE. CDR3 sequence: CASSLGYSQGTEAFF. CDR3 in DNA: TGTGCCAGCAGCTTGGGATACTCTCAGGGCACTGAAGCTTTCTTT.

In this sample, this clone turned up once. The chain carries TRBV5-6 and TRBJ2-3; perhaps TRBD1 as D (5 bases). This CDR3 region has 16 residues. Per germline, CDR1 SGHDT and CDR2 YYEEEE. V was shortened by 2 bases and J by 1 base, with 14 bases between the two germline ends. The CDR3 region is CASSLGARWGTDTQYF. The CDR3 region has the DNA TGTGCCAGCAGCTTAGGGGCTCGCTGGGGCACAGATACGCAGTATTTT.

This clone was observed a few times. V usage is TRBV29-1 and J usage is TRBJ2-2, with 9 nucleotides matching TRBD1. Trimming took 4 bases from V and 3 from J; bases not matched to a gene: 6. This CDR3 has 15 residues. CDR1 is SQVTM and CDR2 is ANQGSEA in the germline V gene. CDR3 sequence (DNA): TGCAGCGTTGCGGACAGGGGAAAAGACACCGGGGAGCTGTTTTTT. As protein: CSVADRGKDTGELFF.

V and J are TRBV7-6 and TRBJ1-1; 10 bases map to TRBD1. This CDR3 has 21 amino acids. Germline CDR1 SGHVS, CDR2 FNYEAQ. The ends lost 0 bases at V and 7 bases at J; junction bases unmatched: 23. The chain's CDR3 is CASSLATPRDRGIPDSGEAFF. In DNA form, the CDR3 reads TGTGCCAGCAGCTTAGCTACCCCGAGGGACAGGGGAATCCCAGATTCCGGTGAAGCTTTCTTT. Drawing the rest from reference TRBV7-6 and TRBJ1-1, the complete variable domain is GAGVSQSPRYKVTKRGQDVALRCDPISGHVSLYWYRQALGQGPEFLTYFNYEAQQDKSGLPNDRFSAERPEGSISTLTIQRTEQRDSAMYRCASSLATPRDRGIPDSGEAFFGQGTRLTVV.

The chain combines TRBV4-1 with TRBJ2-3; D perhaps matches TRBD1 (6 bases). The germline V gene has CDR1 MGHRA and CDR2 YSYEKL. V was pared by 4 bases and J by 4 bases, with 12 bases between. The CDR3 spans 14 residues. CDR3 residues: CASSPEDSPDTQYF. The CDR3 nucleotides read TGCGCCAGCAGCCCAGAGGACAGTCCAGATACGCAGTATTTT.

This clone was found a few times. The gene calls are TRBV5-6 and TRBJ2-2; D remains ambiguous. V dropped 4 bases and J dropped 6 bases, with 7 bases sitting between them. This CDR3 region has 12 residues. Per the germline V gene, CDR1 is SGHDT and CDR2 is YYEEEE. The CDR3 protein is CASSGPAGELFF. CDR3 DNA sequence: TGTGCCAGCAGCGGTCCCGCCGGGGAGCTGTTTTTT.

V and J are TRBV13 and TRBJ2-5, with D perhaps matching TRBD1 or TRBD2 (5 bases each). Germline V gene sequence: CDR1 PRHDT, CDR2 FYEKMQ (reference sequence). The CDR3 has 15 amino acids. V lost 5 bases, J lost 5 bases, and 18 bases lay in between. The CDR3 bases are TGTGCCAGCAGCCTATACAGAGGGGCTGGGGAGACCCAGTACTTC. Its translation: CASSLYRGAGETQYF.

The chain links TRBV27 to TRBJ1-1; D uncertain. The CDR3 has 16 amino acids. The V gene lost 5 bases and the J gene lost 0 bases, with 16 bases spanning the gap. Germline V gene lookup returns CDR1 MNHEY and CDR2 SMNVEV (reference sequence). Written as DNA, the CDR3 is TGTGCCAGCAGTCCCCGAACGGGTACGATGAACACTGAAGCTTTCTTT. It translates to CASSPRTGTMNTEAFF.

In its sample, this clone was seen once. The chain is built from TRBV5-1 and TRBJ2-1; D is possibly TRBD2 (6 bases). The CDR3 is 13 residues long. Germline CDR1 and CDR2: SGHRS and YFSETQ. V was clipped by 5 bases and J by 5 bases, with 11 bases between them. CDR3 nucleotides: TGCGCCAGCAGGCCGGGGGTGAACAATGAGCAGTTCTTC. Its translation: CASRPGVNNEQFF.

The chain joins TRBV7-6 to TRBJ1-2; TRBD1 matches 7 bases. V lost 5 bases to trimming and J lost 4 bases; unmatched junction nucleotides: 4. The germline CDR1 and CDR2 sequences are SGHVS and FNYEAQ. This CDR3 is 13 amino acids long. The CDR3 DNA follows: TGTGCCAGCAGCGCGGGACAGATCTATGGCTACACCTTC. Translation gives CASSAGQIYGYTF.

The chain uses TRBV5-1 and TRBJ2-2; possibly TRBD1 for D (5 bases). Germline CDR1 SGHRS, CDR2 YFSETQ. The germline V and J ends were trimmed by 2 bases and 7 bases, with 15 bases remaining between them. The CDR3 consists of 15 residues. The CDR3 bases are TGCGCCAGCAGCTTTCATCAGGGTTCGGACGGGGAGCTGTTTTTT. Its translation is CASSFHQGSDGELFF.